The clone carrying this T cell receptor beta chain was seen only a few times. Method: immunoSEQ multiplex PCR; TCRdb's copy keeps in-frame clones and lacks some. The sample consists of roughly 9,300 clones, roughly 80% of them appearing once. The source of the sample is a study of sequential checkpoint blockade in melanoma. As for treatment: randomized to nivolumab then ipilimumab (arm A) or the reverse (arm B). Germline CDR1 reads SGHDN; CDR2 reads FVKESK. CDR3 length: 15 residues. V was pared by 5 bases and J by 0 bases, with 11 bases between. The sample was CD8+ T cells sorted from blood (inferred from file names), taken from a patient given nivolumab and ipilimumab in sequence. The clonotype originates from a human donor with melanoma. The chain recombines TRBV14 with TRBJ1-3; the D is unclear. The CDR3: CASSRWADSGNTIYF. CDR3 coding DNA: TGTGCCAGCAGCAGGTGGGCAGACTCTGGAAACACCATATATTTT.